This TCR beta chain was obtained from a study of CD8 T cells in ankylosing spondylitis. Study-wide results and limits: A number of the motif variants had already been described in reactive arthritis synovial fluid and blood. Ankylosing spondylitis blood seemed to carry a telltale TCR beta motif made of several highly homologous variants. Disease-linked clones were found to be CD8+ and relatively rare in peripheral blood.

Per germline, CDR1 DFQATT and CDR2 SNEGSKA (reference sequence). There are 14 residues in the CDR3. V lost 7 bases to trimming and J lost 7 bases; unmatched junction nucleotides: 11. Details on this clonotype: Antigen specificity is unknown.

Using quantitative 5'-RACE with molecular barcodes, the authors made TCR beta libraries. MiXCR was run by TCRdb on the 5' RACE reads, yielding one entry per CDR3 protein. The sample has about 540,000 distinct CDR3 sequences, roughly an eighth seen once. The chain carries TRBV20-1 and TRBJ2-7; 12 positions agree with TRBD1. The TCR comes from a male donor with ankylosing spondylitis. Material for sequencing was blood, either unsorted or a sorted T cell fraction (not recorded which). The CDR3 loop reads CSVEGQGAFREQYF. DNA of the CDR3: TGCAGTGTCGAGGGACAGGGGGCATTCCGGGAGCAGTACTTC.